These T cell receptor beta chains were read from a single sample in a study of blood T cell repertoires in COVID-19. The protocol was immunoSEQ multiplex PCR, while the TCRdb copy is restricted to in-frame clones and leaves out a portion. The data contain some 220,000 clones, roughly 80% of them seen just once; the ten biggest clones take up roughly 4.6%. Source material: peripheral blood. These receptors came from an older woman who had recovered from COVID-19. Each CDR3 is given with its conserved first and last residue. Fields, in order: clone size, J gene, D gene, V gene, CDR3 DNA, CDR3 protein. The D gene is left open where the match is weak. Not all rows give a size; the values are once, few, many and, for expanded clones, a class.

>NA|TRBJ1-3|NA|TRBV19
TGTGCCAGTAGTATCGGCAGGGCTGATATCTCTGGAAACACCATATATTTT
CASSIGRADISGNTIYF
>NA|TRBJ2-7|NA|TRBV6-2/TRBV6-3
TGTGCCAGCAGTTACGGGGGGGGGCCCCTCGAGCAGTACTTC
CASSYGGGPLEQYF
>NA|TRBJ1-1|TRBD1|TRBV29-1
TGCAGCGTTGAAGCCGAAGGACAGGGGGCAAGTCGGGAAGCTTTCTTT
CSVEAEGQGASREAFF
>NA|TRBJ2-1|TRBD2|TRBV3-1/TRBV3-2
TGTGCCAGCAGCCAAGAGAGGATAGCGGGGGCATTTTACAATGAGCAGTTCTTC
CASSQERIAGAFYNEQFF
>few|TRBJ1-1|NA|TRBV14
TGTGCCAGCAGCCAAGATCTCAACACTGAAGCTTTCTTT
CASSQDLNTEAFF
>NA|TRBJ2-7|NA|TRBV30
TGTGCCTGGAGTGGACTTATGGCCTCGGGCGAGCAGTACTTC
CAWSGLMASGEQYF
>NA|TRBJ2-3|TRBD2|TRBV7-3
TGTGCCAGCAGCTTAACCCGGACTAGCGGCACAGATACGCAGTATTTT
CASSLTRTSGTDTQYF
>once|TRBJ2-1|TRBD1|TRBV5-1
TGCGCCAGCAGCAAACGGACAGGTGAGGGCCACAATGAGCAGTTCTTC
CASSKRTGEGHNEQFF
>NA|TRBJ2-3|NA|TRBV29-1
TGCAGCGTTGAACGGAGGGGTACAGATACGCAGTATTTT
CSVERRGTDTQYF
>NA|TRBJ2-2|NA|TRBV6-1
TGTGCCAGCAGTGTTTTCAGGGTGATTGGGTTCGGGGAGCTGTTTTTT
CASSVFRVIGFGELFF
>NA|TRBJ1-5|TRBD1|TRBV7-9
TGTGCCAGCAGCTCACCGGGACAGGGTGGCAATCAGCCCCAGCATTTT
CASSSPGQGGNQPQHF
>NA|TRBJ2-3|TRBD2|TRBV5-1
TGCGCCAGCAGCGTTAGCGGGGACACAGATACGCAGTATTTT
CASSVSGDTDTQYF
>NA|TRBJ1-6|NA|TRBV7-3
TGTGCCAGCAGCCGTACCCTAGACTATAATTCACCCCTCCACTTT
CASSRTLDYNSPLHF
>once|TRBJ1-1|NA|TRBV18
TGTGCCAGCTCACCACCGAGCTCTGGGGCCACTGAAGCTTTCTTT
CASSPPSSGATEAFF
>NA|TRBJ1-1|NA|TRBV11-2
TGTGCCAGCAGCTTCACGAGTTTGAACACTGAAGCTTTCTTT
CASSFTSLNTEAFF
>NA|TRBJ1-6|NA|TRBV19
TGTGCCAGTAGTATGGTGAAGGGCAGGGATTCACCCCTCCACTTT
CASSMVKGRDSPLHF
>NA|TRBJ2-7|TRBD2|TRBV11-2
TGTGCCAGCAGCTTAAGAGGCGGGGGGACCTCCCACGAGCAGTACTTC
CASSLRGGGTSHEQYF
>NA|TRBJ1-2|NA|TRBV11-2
TGTGCCAGCAGCTTAGTTTCCTACTATGGCTACACCTTC
CASSLVSYYGYTF
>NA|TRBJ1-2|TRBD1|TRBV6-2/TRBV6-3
TGTGCCAGCAGCAACCTACCGGGACAGGGGGAAGGGAGCTATGGCTACACCTTC
CASSNLPGQGEGSYGYTF
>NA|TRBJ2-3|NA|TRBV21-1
TGTGCCAGCAGCAAAGCGCCGACAGGGTTGGGGACAGATACGCAGTATTTT
CASSKAPTGLGTDTQYF
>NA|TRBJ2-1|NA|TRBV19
TGTGCCAGTACCGTTGAAGGGGACTATGAGCAGTTCTTC
CASTVEGDYEQFF
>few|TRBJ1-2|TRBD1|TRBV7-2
TGTGCCAGCAGCCTCGACAGGGGCTCTGGCTACACCTTC
CASSLDRGSGYTF
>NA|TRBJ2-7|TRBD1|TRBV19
TGTGCCAGTAGTATAGGGGTAAGACCGGGACAGGGGAGCTACGAGCAGTACTTC
CASSIGVRPGQGSYEQYF
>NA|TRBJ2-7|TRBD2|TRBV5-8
TGTGCCAGCAGCTTTCGCGGGGGTGACCCTCGCGAGCAGTACTTC
CASSFRGGDPREQYF
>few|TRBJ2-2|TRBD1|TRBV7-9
TGTGCCAGCAGTCGAGGACAGGGTTTAACCGGGGAGCTGTTTTTT
CASSRGQGLTGELFF
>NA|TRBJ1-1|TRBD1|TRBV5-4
TGTGCCAGCAGCTTGCAACAGGGGGAGACTGAAGCTTTCTTT
CASSLQQGETEAFF
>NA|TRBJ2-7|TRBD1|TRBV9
TGTGCCAGCAGCGTAGCCCCCGGGACAGGGTACTACGAGCAGTACTTC
CASSVAPGTGYYEQYF
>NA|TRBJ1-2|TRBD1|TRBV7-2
TGTGCCAGCAGCACGGACAGGGGCTCCTATGGCTACACCTTC
CASSTDRGSYGYTF
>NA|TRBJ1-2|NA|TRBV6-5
TGTGCCAGCTCCGGGACACACGATGGCTACACCTTC
CASSGTHDGYTF
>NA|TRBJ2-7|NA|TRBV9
TGTGCCAGCAGCGTAGAAGAACTAGCTTTAGAGCAGTACTTC
CASSVEELALEQYF
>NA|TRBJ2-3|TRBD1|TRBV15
TGTGCCACCAGCACCCTGACAGGGGCCCCAGATACGCAGTATTTT
CATSTLTGAPDTQYF
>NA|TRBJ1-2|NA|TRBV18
TGTGCCAGCTCACCACTCGGAGGCTCTCCATATGGCTACACCTTC
CASSPLGGSPYGYTF
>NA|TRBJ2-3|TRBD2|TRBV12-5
TGTGCTAGTGGTTCTTCAGCGGGGGGGCGGGCAGATACGCAGTATTTT
CASGSSAGGRADTQYF
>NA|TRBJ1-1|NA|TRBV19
TGTGCCAGTAGTATAGGCGCTGAAGCTTTCTTT
CASSIGAEAFF
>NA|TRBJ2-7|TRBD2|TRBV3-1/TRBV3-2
TGTGCCAGCAGCTGGACTAGCGGGGGAATCTACGAGCAGTACTTC
CASSWTSGGIYEQYF
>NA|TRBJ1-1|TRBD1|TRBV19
TGTGCCAGTACTAAGGACAGGGATGTCCCTGAAGCTTTCTTT
CASTKDRDVPEAFF
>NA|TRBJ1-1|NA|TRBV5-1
TGCGCCAGCAGCTGGGAGGCAGGGACTGAAGCTTTCTTT
CASSWEAGTEAFF
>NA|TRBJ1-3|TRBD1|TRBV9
TGTGCCAGCAGCCCCCGGACAGGGAGCTCTGGAAACACCATATATTTT
CASSPRTGSSGNTIYF
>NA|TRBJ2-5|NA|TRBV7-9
TGTGCCAGCAGCTTCGGGGACATCCAAGAGACCCAGTACTTC
CASSFGDIQETQYF
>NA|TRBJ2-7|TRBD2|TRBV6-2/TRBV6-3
TGTGCCAGCAGTTCAGCGGGGGGGTCCTACGAGCAGTACTTC
CASSSAGGSYEQYF
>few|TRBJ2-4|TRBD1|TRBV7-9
TGTGCCAGCAGCCCCCGGGACAGAGCAAATCAGTACTTC
CASSPRDRANQYF
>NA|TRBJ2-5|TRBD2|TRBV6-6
TGTGCCAGCAGTTACCCAGCCGGGACTAGTGGAGAGACCCAGTACTTC
CASSYPAGTSGETQYF
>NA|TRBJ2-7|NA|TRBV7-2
TGTGCCAGCAGCTTCGGGGGGCTCTACGAGCAGTACTTC
CASSFGGLYEQYF
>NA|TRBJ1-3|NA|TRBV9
TGTGCCAGCAGCGGCGGCGGGGGACAAAACACCATATATTTT
CASSGGGGQNTIYF
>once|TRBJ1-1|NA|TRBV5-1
TGCGCCAGCAGCTTGCAGGGTACGGACACTGAAGCTTTCTTT
CASSLQGTDTEAFF
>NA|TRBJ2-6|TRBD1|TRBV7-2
TGTGCCAGCAGCTCGGGACAGCCTGGGGCCAACGTCCTGACTTTC
CASSSGQPGANVLTF
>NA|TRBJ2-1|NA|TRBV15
TGTGCCACCAGCAGAGATCGTGGGGGCCATGAGCAGTTCTTC
CATSRDRGGHEQFF
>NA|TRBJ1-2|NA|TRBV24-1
TGTGCCACCAGTGACGGGAGGTACGGCTACACCTTC
CATSDGRYGYTF
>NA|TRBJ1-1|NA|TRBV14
TGTGCCAGCAGCCAAGAGGGCAGACCGAACACTGAAGCTTTCTTT
CASSQEGRPNTEAFF
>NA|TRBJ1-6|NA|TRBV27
TGTGCCAGCAGTTTTACAGGAAATTCACCCCTCCACTTT
CASSFTGNSPLHF
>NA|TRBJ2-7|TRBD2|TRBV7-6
TGTGCCAGCAGCTTGGCGGGACTACCTTTCGAGGGCGAGCAGTACTTC
CASSLAGLPFEGEQYF
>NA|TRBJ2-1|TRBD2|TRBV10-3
TGTGCCATCAGTGAGTCGAACACCGGGACTAGCGGTTTGGATGAGCAGTTCTTC
CAISESNTGTSGLDEQFF
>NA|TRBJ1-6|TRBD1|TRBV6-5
TGTGCCGGCTCCCGACAGGGTGGTTCACCCCTCCACTTT
CAGSRQGGSPLHF
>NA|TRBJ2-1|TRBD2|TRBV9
TGTGCCAGCAGCGTAAGAGGCAGCGGGGATGTCTACAATGAGCAGTTCTTC
CASSVRGSGDVYNEQFF